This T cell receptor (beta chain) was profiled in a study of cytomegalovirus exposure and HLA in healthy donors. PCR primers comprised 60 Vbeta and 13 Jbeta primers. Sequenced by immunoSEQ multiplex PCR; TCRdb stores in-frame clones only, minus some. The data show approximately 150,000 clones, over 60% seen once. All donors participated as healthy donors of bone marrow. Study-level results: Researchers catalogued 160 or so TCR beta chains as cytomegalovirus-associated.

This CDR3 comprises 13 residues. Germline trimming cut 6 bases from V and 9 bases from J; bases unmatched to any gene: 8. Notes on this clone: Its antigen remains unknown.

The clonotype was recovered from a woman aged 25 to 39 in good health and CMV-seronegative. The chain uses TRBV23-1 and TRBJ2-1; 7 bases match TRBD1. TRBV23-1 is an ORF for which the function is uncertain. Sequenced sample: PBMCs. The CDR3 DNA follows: TGCGCCAGCAGGTTACAGGGGAACGGTGAGCAGTTCTTC. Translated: CASRLQGNGEQFF.